The T cell receptor (beta chain) under discussion was sequenced for a study of CD8+ T cells in alopecia areata. Extracted RNA was reverse transcribed into cDNA, the sequencing template. Here immunoSEQ multiplex PCR was the method, and the copy in TCRdb shows in-frame clones only, minus some. The table shows almost 250,000 clones, with roughly 69% occurring only once. This clone showed up just a few times. Germline V gene data show CDR1 as SQVTM and CDR2 as ANQGSEA. The CDR3 length is 13 residues. Trimming took off 4 bases at V and 5 bases at J, with 14 bases between the two ends. The receptor was isolated from a human donor with alopecia areata. The input for sequencing was CD4+ T cells sorted from blood, taken at week 0. The chain joins TRBV29-1 to TRBJ2-5; TRBD1 is a possible D gene (6 bases). In nucleotides, the CDR3 is TGCAGCGTTGGACAGGACCAGTGGGAGACCCAGTACTTC. Its translation is CSVGQDQWETQYF.